This T cell receptor beta chain was obtained from a study of graft-versus-host responses after intestinal transplantation. This clone has more than one count but fewer than ten. The table came from immunoSEQ multiplex PCR; TCRdb's copy has only in-frame clones and leaves some out. The sample includes 80,000 or so clones, approximately 90% of them seen just once. The source of this sequence is a human patient who received an intestinal transplant, so some T cells may come from the graft donor. The material sequenced was PBMCs, taken 98 days after intestinal transplantation.

As DNA, the CDR3 is TGCGCCAGCAGCAGGACTAGCGGGGGGGTTTTCAATGAGCAGTTCTTC. It translates to CASSRTSGGVFNEQFF. This sequence joins TRBV5-1 and TRBJ2-1; 15 bases fit TRBD2. Trimming removed 4 bases from V and 6 bases from J; junction bases left unmatched: 5. The CDR3 length is 16 residues. Germline CDR1 SGHRS, CDR2 YFSETQ.